The T cell receptor beta chain under discussion was sequenced for a study of blood T cells in healthy people across ages. Study-wide results and limits: Researchers said unsorted PBMCs prevented a conclusive naive versus antigen-experienced comparison.

Next came a second PCR, run for about 7 to 12 cycles, which used a sample-barcoded 5' primer along with a J-beta primer mix. Each cDNA molecule received a tag from a template-switch adaptor that had 12 random nucleotides. TCRdb ran MiXCR on the 5' RACE reads and lists one entry per CDR3 protein. The table includes about 650,000 distinct CDR3 sequences, approximately 52% detected once. This clonotype was detected only once. Its specificity is unknown. No fewer than 6 million PBMCs went into each sample. The TCR was taken from an elderly woman in good health. Source material: blood.

The CDR3 DNA follows: TGTGCCAGCAGCACAAGTGGGACAGGCTTAAATGAGCAGTACTTC. Translated, it gives CASSTSGTGLNEQYF. The chain couples TRBV7-2 to TRBJ2-5; the match to TRBD1 covers 8 bases. The CDR3 sequence is 15 residues long. Losses at the gene ends were 5 bases for V and 11 bases for J; bases not matched to a gene: 16. The germline gives CDR1 SGHTA, CDR2 FQGNSA.